This T cell receptor (beta chain) came from a study of T cell changes during pregnancy in multiple sclerosis (dated by TCRdb to the late 2010s). Regarding the complete study: Changes in the T cell repertoire over the course of pregnancy were examined in this study in women with multiple sclerosis.

The library was generated by the immunoSEQ multiplex PCR assay. Drawn from immuneACCESS, this table holds only the in-frame rearrangements with V and J called that TCRdb kept. Clones are partly lost; checked studies trace under half to an unresolved V gene and leave the rest unexplained. The sample yields tens of thousands of clones; about nine tenths were counted once. 0.6% to 0.7% of the sample is taken by the ten largest. V is trimmed back by 7 bases and J by 1 base, and the junction contains 6 bases that no gene match accounts for. Including the terminal cysteine and phenylalanine, the CDR3 comprises 14 residues. Kept here is only the CDR3 DNA, which spans 42 bases and is read in frame from base 1. Sequences SEHNR (CDR1) and FQNEAQ (CDR2) are obtained from the germline V gene (reference sequence). In this sample, this clone turned up once. What antigen it recognizes has not been identified. No much larger clone is present one base from it, and per-base qualities are unavailable.

The receptor chain draws on TRBV7-9 and TRBJ2-5, and 7 junctional nucleotides match TRBD1. Sequenced here: CD4+ T cells from peripheral blood mononuclear cells, sampled after pregnancy. The origin of this receptor is a female donor with multiple sclerosis, enrolled in a pregnancy study. The CDR3 region: CASTDRQGQETQYF. The nucleotides read TGTGCCAGCACCGATCGACAGGGCCAAGAGACCCAGTACTTC. Full variable domain (CDR3 extended with the reference TRBV7-9 and TRBJ2-5 proteins): DTGVSQNPRHKITKRGQNVTFRCDPISEHNRLYWYRQTLGQGPEFLTYFQNEAQLEKSRLLSDRFSAERPKGSFSTLEIQRTEQGDSAMYLCASTDRQGQETQYFGPGTRLLVL.